The T cell receptor (beta chain) under discussion was sequenced for a study of T cells in localized non-small cell lung cancer. Study-wide results and caveats: Uninvolved neighboring lung showed the greatest T cell clonality, exceeding tumor. In adjacent lung appeared a median roughly 56 of the top 100 tumor clones. One tumor region alone was sequenced, and heterogeneity therefore remains possible.

For this clone: Its antigen remains unidentified.

Sequencing used immunoSEQ multiplex PCR; TCRdb keeps in-frame clones, though not all of them. The repertoire holds some 33,000 clones, with 80% as singletons. The CDR3 spans 18 residues. Germline V CDR1 and CDR2: SGHTS, YDEGEE. Trimming removed 0 bases from V and 0 bases from J, with 16 bases in between. The gene calls are TRBV5-8 and TRBJ2-1, with D possibly being TRBD1 (6 bases). This TCR was sampled from a male donor aged 60 or over with stage III squamous cell lung carcinoma. The starting material was peripheral blood, obtained before any cancer treatment. CDR3 sequence (DNA): TGTGCCAGCAGCTTGGATCTAGGGTTACAGGGCTCCTACAATGAGCAGTTCTTC. This sequence encodes CASSLDLGLQGSYNEQFF.